This T cell receptor (beta chain) was recorded in a study of blood T cells in healthy people across ages. The germline V and J ends were trimmed by 6 bases and 14 bases, with 18 bases remaining between them. This CDR3 has 12 amino acids. Primed by a sample-barcoded 5' primer and a J-beta primer mix, a second PCR proceeded for about 7 to 11 cycles. MiXCR, run by TCRdb on the 5' RACE reads, gives a single entry per CDR3 protein. The table records more than 650,000 distinct CDR3 sequences, about 55% of them present only once. The sequence was collected from a man older than 75 in good health. The V gene is TRBV12-3 or TRBV12-4, the J gene TRBJ2-3; D might be TRBD2 (5 bases). The sample taken for sequencing was blood. CDR3 loop: CASRSQLGDAYF. The CDR3 DNA is TGTGCCAGCAGGTCCCAGTTGGGAGACGCGTATTTT.